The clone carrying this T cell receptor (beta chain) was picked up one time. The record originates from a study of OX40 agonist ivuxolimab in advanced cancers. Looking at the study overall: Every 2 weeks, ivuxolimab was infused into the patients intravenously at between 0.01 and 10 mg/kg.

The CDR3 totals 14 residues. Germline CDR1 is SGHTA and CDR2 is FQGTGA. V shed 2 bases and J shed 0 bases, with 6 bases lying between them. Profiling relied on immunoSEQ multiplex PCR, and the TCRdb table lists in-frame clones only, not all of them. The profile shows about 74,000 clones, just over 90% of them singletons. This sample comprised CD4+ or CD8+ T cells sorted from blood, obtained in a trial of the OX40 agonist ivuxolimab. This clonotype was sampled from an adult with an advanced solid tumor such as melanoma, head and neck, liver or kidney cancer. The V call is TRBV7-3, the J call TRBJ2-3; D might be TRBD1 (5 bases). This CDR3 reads CASSLGHSTDTQYF. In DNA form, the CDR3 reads TGTGCCAGCAGCTTAGGACATAGCACAGATACGCAGTATTTT.